Each of the 5 T cell receptor beta chains below was sequenced from the same sample in a study of blood T cell repertoires in COVID-19. This table comes from immunoSEQ multiplex PCR, and its TCRdb copy is limited to in-frame clones, with some not included. This table holds some 180,000 clones, approximately 89% found once. Sample: peripheral blood. Receptor source: a woman aged 60 to 75 with acute or convalescent COVID-19.

The rearrangement links TRBV19 to TRBJ1-5; the D gene is possibly TRBD1 (5 bases). Trimming removed 6 bases at V and 5 bases at J, with 20 bases between. The CDR3 spans 16 residues. CDR1 is LNHDA, CDR2 SQIVND, per germline (reference sequence). The CDR3 sequence is CASRTIGGLLYQPQHF. In DNA, the CDR3 is TGTGCCAGTAGGACTATCGGGGGACTTCTATATCAGCCCCAGCATTTT. Full variable domain (missing parts from reference TRBV19 and TRBJ1-5): DGGITQSPKYLFRKEGQNVTLSCEQNLNHDAMYWYRQDPGQGLRLIYYSQIVNDFQKGDIAEGYSVSREKKESFPLTVTSAQKNPTAFYLCASRTIGGLLYQPQHFGDGTRLSIL.

CDR3 loop: CASSGTGNYEQYF. CDR3 bases: TGTGCCAGCAGCGGTACAGGGAACTACGAGCAGTACTTC. The rearrangement links TRBV7-9 to TRBJ2-7; a weak D match, TRBD1 (6 bases). The germline CDR1 and CDR2 sequences are SEHNR and FQNEAQ (reference sequence). Trimming shortened V by 5 bases and J by 3 bases, and 11 bases separated the two germline ends. The CDR3 runs 13 residues.

The chain links TRBV3-1 (or the pseudogene TRBV3-2) to TRBJ2-1; 8 nucleotides agree with TRBD2. Unmatched junction bases numbered 5, after V lost 4 bases and J lost 6 bases. This CDR3 has 14 amino acids. Per germline, CDR1 LGHDT and CDR2 YNNKEL (reference sequence). In DNA form, the CDR3 reads TGTGCCAGCAGCCCCGGGACTAGTTTCAATGAGCAGTTCTTC. It specifies CASSPGTSFNEQFF.

J is TRBJ2-1 and V is TRBV3-1 (or the pseudogene TRBV3-2); 10 bases are a match to TRBD2. After removal of 4 bases from V and 5 bases from J, the junction contained 8 bases not matched to a gene. Germline V gene sequence: CDR1 LGHDT, CDR2 YNNKEL (reference sequence). The CDR3 sequence is 16 residues long. CDR3 DNA sequence: TGTGCCAGCAGCCCTCAATCTAGCGGGAGCCACAATGAGCAGTTCTTC. The encoded protein is CASSPQSSGSHNEQFF.

This clone was picked up one time. The identical CDR3 is also encoded by other nucleotide sequences in the sample. The J gene is TRBJ1-6, the V gene TRBV3-1 (or the pseudogene TRBV3-2), with 7 positions matching TRBD1. The CDR3 has 14 residues. V shed 3 bases and J 4 bases; nucleotides not matched to a gene: 0. Germline-derived CDR1 and CDR2 are LGHDT and YNNKEL (reference sequence). The CDR3 DNA follows: TGTGCCAGCAGCCAGGGACAGTATAATTCACCCCTCCACTTT. Encoded protein: CASSQGQYNSPLHF.